This T cell receptor beta chain was sequenced during a study of T-cell memory formation after mild COVID-19. 5'RACE with constant-segment primers yielded barcoded, UMI-tagged TCR alpha and TCR beta cDNA libraries. A single record per CDR3 protein comes from TCRdb applying MiXCR to the 5' RACE reads. Of more than 300,000 distinct CDR3 sequences listed, roughly 13% are singletons. The CDR3 contains 14 residues. V was clipped by 0 bases and J by 4 bases, with 10 bases between them. CDR1 and CDR2 from the germline V gene are SGDLS and YYNGEE. As regards this clonotype: The antigen is not known.

General study points: Among clones peaking at day 37 in the second wave, SARS-CoV-2 specificity remained unconfirmed.

The sample taken for sequencing was PBMCs or a T cell subset sorted from them (not recorded which). The V call is TRBV9, the J call TRBJ1-2; D uncertain. The receptor was derived from a man aged 18 to 29 who had mild COVID-19 (a few samples of this study predate the infection). Cell type and time point are not known. In DNA form, the CDR3 reads TGTGCCAGCAGCGTAGAGGGCGTTTCCTATGGCTACACCTTC. Translation gives CASSVEGVSYGYTF.